This T cell receptor (beta chain) was documented in a study of blood T cell repertoires in COVID-19. The overall study: PBMCs, B-cell-depleted T cells, or T cells were the source of the cDNA or gDNA that made up the material.

Produced via immunoSEQ multiplex PCR; TCRdb's table is partial and in-frame only. The table shows approximately 300,000 clones, with about 93% occurring only once. This CDR3 spans 16 amino acids. V lost 2 bases and J lost 3; bases outside the gene matches: 7. Germline V gene data show CDR1 as SGHRS and CDR2 as YFSETQ. The sequenced sample was peripheral blood. This chain uses TRBV5-1 with TRBJ2-7; TRBD2 matches 11 bases. The TCR comes from a woman aged 30 to 39 with COVID-19, enrolled during active disease. CDR3 DNA: TGCGCCAGCAGCTTTGCCGGGACTAGCGGAAACTACGAGCAGTACTTC. This encodes CASSFAGTSGNYEQYF.